This T cell receptor beta chain was sequenced for a study of chemoradiotherapy in HPV16-positive cancers. Regarding the study as a whole: HPV-responsive T-cell expansion during chemoradiotherapy was linked to improved recurrence-free survival in HPV16-positive patients.

Germline V gene data show CDR1 as MNHNS and CDR2 as SASEGT. V was trimmed by 2 bases and J by 7 bases, leaving 11 bases between them. This CDR3 contains 13 residues. Details on this clone: Its antigen is currently unknown.

This table comes from immunoSEQ multiplex PCR, and its TCRdb copy is limited to in-frame clones, with some not included. The sample lists fewer than 15,000 clones, about three fifths occurring once. This clonotype was obtained from a human donor with HPV-associated anogenital cancer. The specimen was taken from a patient who underwent chemoradiotherapy. The V and J genes are TRBV6-1 and TRBJ1-1, with unresolved D. The CDR3 here is CASSEFGELEAFF. CDR3 bases: TGTGCCAGCAGTGAATTTGGCGAACTTGAAGCTTTCTTT.